This entry lists 22 T cell receptor beta chains sequenced from one sample in a study of T-cell reconstitution after alpha-beta-depleted transplantation in children. Preparation of the TCRbeta library was carried out with unique molecular identifiers. TCRdb re-called the PCR reads with MiXCR, one entry per CDR3 protein. The sample consists of over 200,000 distinct CDR3 sequences, approximately 10% of them appearing once. This sample comprised PBMCs, obtained before TCRalphabeta/CD19-depleted stem cell transplant. The receptor set was obtained from a child less than two years old with acute myeloid leukemia, due to receive a stem cell transplant.

This clonotype was picked up many times. This chain connects TRBV11-3 to TRBJ2-1, with D possibly TRBD2 on 6 matching bases. The CDR3 covers 17 residues. V was cut by 0 bases and J by 0 bases, with 12 bases left in between. CDR1 is SGHNT and CDR2 is YENEEA in the germline V gene. The CDR3: CASSLDGGDLSYNEQFF. CDR3 bases: TGTGCCAGCAGCTTAGATGGAGGGGATCTCTCCTACAATGAGCAGTTCTTC.

This clonotype was seen at least ten times. The genes are TRBV20-1 and TRBJ1-1; a possible D gene is TRBD1 (5 bases). The CDR3 contains 11 residues. CDR1 and CDR2 from the germline V gene are DFQATT and SNEGSKA (reference sequence). Trimming stripped 3 bases from V and 11 bases from J, with 13 bases between. The chain's CDR3 is CSASAPGGAFF. The CDR3 DNA sequence: TGCAGTGCTAGCGCACCGGGGGGGGCTTTCTTT.

This clonotype turned up a few times. The CDR3 is CATTGDTGELFF. The CDR3 nucleotides are TGTGCCACCACTGGGGACACCGGGGAGCTGTTTTTT. V and J are TRBV24-1 and TRBJ2-2; D not certain. The germline V and J ends were trimmed by 8 bases and 3 bases, with 6 bases remaining between them. The CDR3 contains 12 residues. Germline CDR1 is KGHDR and CDR2 is SFDVKD.

The chain combines TRBV5-1 with TRBJ2-3; D possibly corresponds to TRBD2 (6 bases). Germline V gives CDR1 SGHRS, CDR2 YFSETQ. The CDR3 is 15 residues long. Trimming stripped 0 bases from V and 2 bases from J, with 10 bases between. CDR3 in DNA: TGCGCCAGCAGCTTGGCGGGGGACCACACAGATACGCAGTATTTT. Encoded protein: CASSLAGDHTDTQYF.

A note on this clonotype: This may be a read error: a much more frequent sequence differs by one nucleotide. The chain employs TRBV11-2 and TRBJ2-1; D is perhaps TRBD1 (6 bases). This CDR3 comprises 12 residues. Trimming cost V 1 base and J 13 bases, with 11 bases left between them. CDR1 SGHAT and CDR2 FQNNGV come from the germline V gene. The CDR3: CASSLATGVQFF. The CDR3 nucleotides are TGTGCCAGCAGCTTAGCGACAGGTGTTCAGTTCTTC.

This clonotype came up many times. The rearrangement uses TRBV5-4 and TRBJ2-5; D is undetermined. The germline V gene has CDR1 SGHNT and CDR2 YYREEE (reference sequence). CDR3 size: 13 residues. V dropped 2 bases and J dropped 0 bases, with 5 bases sitting between them. The CDR3 protein is CASSFTNQETQYF. In nucleotides, the CDR3 is TGTGCCAGCAGCTTTACTAACCAAGAGACCCAGTACTTC.

This clonotype was picked up many times. J is TRBJ2-1 and V is TRBV2, with D tentatively TRBD2 (5 bases). Trimming cost V 1 base and J 0 bases, with 19 bases left between them. Germline V lookup: CDR1 SNHLY, CDR2 FYNNEI. This CDR3 spans 19 amino acids. CDR3 region: CASSEVLGFLGSSYNEQFF. CDR3 nucleotides: TGTGCCAGCAGTGAAGTATTAGGGTTCTTGGGGAGCTCCTACAATGAGCAGTTCTTC.

This clonotype was detected ten times or more. This sequence joins TRBV5-6 and TRBJ2-3; no reliable D call. The germline gives CDR1 SGHDT, CDR2 YYEEEE. Trimming took off 0 bases at V and 5 bases at J, with 13 bases between the two ends. The CDR3 covers 15 residues. Written as DNA, the CDR3 is TGTGCCAGCAGCTTGGTGGTGGTTTTGCAAGATACGCAGTATTTT. It translates to CASSLVVVLQDTQYF.

This clonotype was recorded at least ten times. The gene calls are TRBV6-5 and TRBJ2-7, with 8 bases fitting TRBD1. The J segment lost 0 bases and the V segment lost 7 bases, leaving 5 bases of the junction unmatched. CDR3 length: 14 residues. CDR1 and CDR2 (germline): MNHEY, SVGAGI. CDR3 nucleotides: TGTGCCAGCAAGACAGGGGCGTTCTCCTACGAGCAGTACTTC. Its translation is CASKTGAFSYEQYF.

This clonotype was found many times. The rearrangement links TRBV4-3 to TRBJ1-6; D remains unclear. In germline, CDR1 is LGHNA, CDR2 YSLEER. This CDR3 has 14 residues. With 1 base removed from V and 3 bases from J, the gap between germline ends came to 4 bases. The CDR3: CASSQAGYNSPLHF. CDR3 DNA: TGCGCCAGCAGCCAAGCAGGCTATAATTCACCCCTCCACTTT.

In its sample, this clonotype was seen once. V is TRBV9 and J is TRBJ2-3, with no clear D. CDR1 and CDR2 (germline): SGDLS, YYNGEE. CDR3 length: 17 residues. Trimming shortened V by 4 bases and J by 0 bases, and 18 bases separated the two germline ends. The CDR3 reads CASSPPLTGFSTDTQYF. In DNA form, the CDR3 reads TGTGCCAGCAGCCCACCCCTTACTGGGTTTAGCACAGATACGCAGTATTTT.

This clonotype was seen ten or more times. This CDR3 is CASSIILAGPPEQFF. The CDR3 bases are TGTGCCAGTAGTATCATACTAGCGGGTCCCCCTGAGCAGTTCTTC. V is TRBV19 and J is TRBJ2-1, with 9 bases lining up with TRBD2. CDR1 and CDR2 (germline): LNHDA, SQIVND (reference sequence). This CDR3 has 15 amino acids. The V segment lost 3 bases and the J segment 9 bases; nucleotides outside the gene matches: 9.

The table lists this clonotype with many counts. CDR3 region: CASSGGWAAFF. DNA for the CDR3: TGTGCCAGCAGCGGTGGGTGGGCGGCTTTCTTT. The V call is TRBV6-5, the J call TRBJ1-1; D gene uncertain. Germline-derived CDR1 and CDR2 are MNHEY and SVGAGI. This CDR3 has 11 residues. Deletions cut 6 bases from V and 11 bases from J, with 13 bases between.

This clonotype was recorded at least ten times. The rearrangement uses TRBV4-2 and TRBJ2-1, with D possibly TRBD2 on 6 matching bases. The length of the CDR3 is 15 residues. V gave up 2 bases and J gave up 8 bases, with 16 bases separating them. Germline CDR1 reads LGHNA; CDR2 reads YNFKEQ. DNA for the CDR3: TGTGCCAGCAGCCAATCTAGCGTGGGTAGGGATGAGCAGTTCTTC. Encoded protein: CASSQSSVGRDEQFF.

This clonotype appeared many times. Written as DNA, the CDR3 is TGTGCCAGCAGCGCTAGACAGGGGGCGAACAATGAGCAGTTCTTC. Its translation is CASSARQGANNEQFF. The rearrangement joins TRBV7-2 to TRBJ2-1; 10 positions agree with TRBD1. This CDR3 is built from 15 residues. Germline V CDR1 and CDR2: SGHTA, FQGNSA. J gave up 5 bases and V 5 bases, and 6 bases lay outside the gene matches. The variable domain in full, with the rest retrieved from reference TRBV7-2 and TRBJ2-1, is GAGVSQSPSNKVTEKGKDVELRCDPISGHTALYWYRQSLGQGLEFLIYFQGNSAPDKSGLPSDRFSAERTGGSVSTLTIQRTQQEDSAVYLCASSARQGANNEQFFGPGTRLTVL.

This clonotype was seen at least ten times. V is TRBV14 and J is TRBJ2-1; D is possibly TRBD1 or TRBD2 (5 bases each). V shed 8 bases and J shed 3 bases, with 20 bases lying between them. The CDR3 is 16 amino acids. Germline CDR1 is SGHDN and CDR2 is FVKESK. Here the CDR3 DNA reads TGTGCCAGCCTTCCGGGACCCCGAACCGGCTACAATGAGCAGTTCTTC. This codes for CASLPGPRTGYNEQFF. The complete variable domain, with remaining parts taken from reference TRBV14 and TRBJ2-1, reads EAGVTQFPSHSVIEKGQTVTLRCDPISGHDNLYWYRRVMGKEIKFLLHFVKESKQDESGMPNNRFLAERTGGTYSTLKVQPAELEDSGVYFCASLPGPRTGYNEQFFGPGTRLTVL.

This clonotype came up many times. The V gene is TRBV30, the J gene TRBJ2-7; no firm D call. V dropped 0 bases and J dropped 2 bases, with 5 bases sitting between them. The CDR3 is made up of 12 amino acids. CDR1 is GTSNPN and CDR2 is SVGIG in the germline V gene (reference sequence). The CDR3 nucleotides are TGTGCCTGGAGTGTAAAGCCCTACGAGCAGTACTTC. It encodes CAWSVKPYEQYF.

This clonotype was counted ten times or more. The V gene is TRBV29-1, the J gene TRBJ2-1; 11 positions match TRBD2. The germline CDR1 and CDR2 sequences are SQVTM and ANQGSEA. The CDR3 is 16 residues long. V shed 6 bases, J shed 2 bases, and the junction held 9 bases outside the gene matches. The CDR3 DNA reads as TGCAGCGTCGCCGGGACTAGCGGAATGACCTACAATGAGCAGTTCTTC. Residues: CSVAGTSGMTYNEQFF.

This clonotype was seen at least ten times. This sequence joins TRBV7-2 and TRBJ1-4; D remains unclear. This CDR3 comprises 15 residues. Germline V CDR1 and CDR2: SGHTA, FQGNSA. Trimming removed 1 base at V and 2 bases at J, with 8 bases between. CDR3: CASSLGADTNEKLFF. The DNA for the CDR3 is TGTGCCAGCAGCTTAGGTGCAGATACTAATGAAAAACTGTTTTTT.

This clonotype has ten or more counts. The chain uses TRBV20-1 and TRBJ2-1; 11 bases are a match to TRBD1. Germline V gene sequence: CDR1 DFQATT, CDR2 SNEGSKA (reference sequence). Trimming took 6 bases from V and 5 from J; bases not matched to a gene: 9. This CDR3 is 15 amino acids long. For the CDR3, the DNA is TGCAGTGCCCTAGGACAGGGGGCGGCCAACAATGAGCAGTTCTTC. Translating gives CSALGQGAANNEQFF.

This clonotype showed up many times. J is TRBJ2-1 and V is TRBV2; TRBD2 aligns across 11 bases. The germline gives CDR1 SNHLY, CDR2 FYNNEI. V lost 6 bases and J lost 4; bases outside the gene matches: 5. The CDR3 is 15 residues long. The CDR3 DNA is TGTGCCAGCAGGAGTAGCGGGAGGGGTTACAATGAGCAGTTCTTC. It yields the protein CASRSSGRGYNEQFF.

The chain combines TRBV6-4 with TRBJ2-2; TRBD2 matches at 11 bases. This CDR3 spans 15 amino acids. The germline CDR1 and CDR2 sequences are MRHNA and SNTAGT. J lost 2 bases, V lost 6 bases, and 2 bases had no gene match. The CDR3 sequence is CASRGLAGNTGELFF. CDR3 bases: TGTGCCAGCAGAGGACTAGCGGGCAACACCGGGGAGCTGTTTTTT.